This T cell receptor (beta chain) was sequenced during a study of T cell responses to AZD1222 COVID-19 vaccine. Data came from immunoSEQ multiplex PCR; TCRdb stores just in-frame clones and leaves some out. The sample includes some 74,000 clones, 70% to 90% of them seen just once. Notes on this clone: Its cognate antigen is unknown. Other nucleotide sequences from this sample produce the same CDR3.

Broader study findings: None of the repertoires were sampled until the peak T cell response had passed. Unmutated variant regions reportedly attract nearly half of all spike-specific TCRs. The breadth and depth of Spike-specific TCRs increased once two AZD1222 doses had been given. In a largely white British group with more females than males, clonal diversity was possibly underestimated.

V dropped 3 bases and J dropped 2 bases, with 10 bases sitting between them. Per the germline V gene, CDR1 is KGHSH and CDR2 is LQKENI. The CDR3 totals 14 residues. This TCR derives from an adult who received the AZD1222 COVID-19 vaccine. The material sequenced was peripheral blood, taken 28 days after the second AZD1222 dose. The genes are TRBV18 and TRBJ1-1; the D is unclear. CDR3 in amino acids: CASSPRQENTEAFF. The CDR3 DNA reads TGTGCCAGCTCACCCCGCCAGGAAAACACTGAAGCTTTCTTT.